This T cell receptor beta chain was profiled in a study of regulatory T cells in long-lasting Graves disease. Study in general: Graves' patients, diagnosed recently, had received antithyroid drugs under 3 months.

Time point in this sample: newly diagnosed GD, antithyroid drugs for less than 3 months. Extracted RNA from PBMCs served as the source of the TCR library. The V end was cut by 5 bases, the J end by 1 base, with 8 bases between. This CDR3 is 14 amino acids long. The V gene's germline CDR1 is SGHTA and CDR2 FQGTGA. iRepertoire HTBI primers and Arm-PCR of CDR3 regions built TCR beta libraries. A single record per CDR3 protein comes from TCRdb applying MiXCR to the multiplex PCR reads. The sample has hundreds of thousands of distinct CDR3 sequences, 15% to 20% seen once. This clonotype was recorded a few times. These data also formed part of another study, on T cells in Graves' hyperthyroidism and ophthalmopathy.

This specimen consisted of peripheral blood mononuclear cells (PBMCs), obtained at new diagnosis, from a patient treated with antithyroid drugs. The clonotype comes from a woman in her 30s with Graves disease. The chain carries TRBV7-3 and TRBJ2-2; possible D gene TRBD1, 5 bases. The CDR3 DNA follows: TGTGCCAGCAGCCCCCAGGGGAACACCGGGGAGCTGTTTTTT. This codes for CASSPQGNTGELFF. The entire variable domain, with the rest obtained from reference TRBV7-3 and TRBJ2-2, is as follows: GAGVSQTPSNKVTEKGKYVELRCDPISGHTALYWYRQSLGQGPEFLIYFQGTGAADDSGLPNDRFFAVRPEGSVSTLKIQRTERGDSAVYLCASSPQGNTGELFFGEGSRLTVL.